This record covers a single TCR beta chain. The antigen is unknown. The sample comes from a study of shared clonotypes between healthy human individuals. The study's findings and limits: Sharing of clonotypes among donors was expected to vary with sequencing depth. Specimens sampled were limited to blood, with tissue repertoires likely differing. In a few donors, about 5% of naive CD4 clonotypes appeared in common.

The investigators split CD4+ cells into a CD45RA+ naive subset and a CD45RA-negative memory subset. TCRdb's copy holds only in-frame clones and misses some; the assay was immunoSEQ multiplex PCR. The data contain 2 million to 2.5 million clones, about 94% of them seen just once; the ten biggest clones take up roughly 0.13%. The specimen sequenced was naive CD4+ T cells sorted from blood. Described subset: CD45RA+ positively selected. This TCR came from a man in his late teens or twenties in good health.

The CDR3 nucleotides are TGTGCCAGCAGCTTAGAAGGGGGCCTAGTGAACACTGAAGCTTTCTTT. It encodes CASSLEGGLVNTEAFF. The chain combines TRBV11-1 with TRBJ1-1; 7 nucleotides match TRBD1. The junction had 5 bases not matched to a gene; V was cut back by 1 base and J by 0 bases. CDR1 is SGHAT, CDR2 FQDESV, per germline (reference sequence). The CDR3 runs to 16 residues.